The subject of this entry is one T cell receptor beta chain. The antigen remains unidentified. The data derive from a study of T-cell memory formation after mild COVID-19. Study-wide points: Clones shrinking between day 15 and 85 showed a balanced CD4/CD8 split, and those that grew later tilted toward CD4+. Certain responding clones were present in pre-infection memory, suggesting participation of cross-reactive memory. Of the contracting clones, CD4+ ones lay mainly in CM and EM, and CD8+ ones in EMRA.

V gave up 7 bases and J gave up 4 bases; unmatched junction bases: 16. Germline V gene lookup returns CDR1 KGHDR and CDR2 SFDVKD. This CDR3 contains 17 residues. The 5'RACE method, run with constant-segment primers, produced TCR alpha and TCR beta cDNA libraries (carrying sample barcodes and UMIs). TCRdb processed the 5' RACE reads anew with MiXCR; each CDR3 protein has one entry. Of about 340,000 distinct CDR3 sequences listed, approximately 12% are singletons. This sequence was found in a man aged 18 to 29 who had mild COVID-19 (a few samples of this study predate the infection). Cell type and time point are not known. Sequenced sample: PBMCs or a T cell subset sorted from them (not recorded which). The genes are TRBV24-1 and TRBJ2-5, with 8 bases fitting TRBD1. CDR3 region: CATRNRGMALPPETQYF. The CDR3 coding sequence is TGTGCCACCAGAAACAGGGGGATGGCCCTCCCTCCAGAGACCCAGTACTTC.